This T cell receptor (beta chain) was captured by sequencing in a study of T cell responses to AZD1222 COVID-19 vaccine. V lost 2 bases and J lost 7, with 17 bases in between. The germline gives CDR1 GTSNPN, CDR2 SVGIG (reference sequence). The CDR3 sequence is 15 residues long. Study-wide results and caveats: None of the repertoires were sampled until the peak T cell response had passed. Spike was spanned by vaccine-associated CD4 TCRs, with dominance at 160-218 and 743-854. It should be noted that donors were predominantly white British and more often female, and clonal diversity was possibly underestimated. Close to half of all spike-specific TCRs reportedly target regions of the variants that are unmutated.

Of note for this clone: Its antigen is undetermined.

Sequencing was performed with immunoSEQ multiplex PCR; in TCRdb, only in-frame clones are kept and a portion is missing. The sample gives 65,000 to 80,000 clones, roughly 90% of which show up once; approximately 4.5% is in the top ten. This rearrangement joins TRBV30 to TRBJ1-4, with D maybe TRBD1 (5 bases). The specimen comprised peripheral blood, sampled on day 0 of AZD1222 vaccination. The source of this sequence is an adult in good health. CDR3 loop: CAWSYYGGGIEKLFF. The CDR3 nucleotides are TGTGCCTGGAGTTACTACGGGGGGGGGATTGAAAAACTGTTTTTT.